This TCR beta chain was identified during a study of T-cell reconstitution after alpha-beta-depleted transplantation in children. Study-level points and caveats: Some patients showed high day-60 TCRbeta diversity, which derived from surviving recipient T cells and thymic progenitors. It was reported that alpha-beta T cells came from several hundred expanded graft clones (about two months after transplant). A year had passed since transplant, and T-cell counts and diversity by then came mostly from newly produced T cells.

Germline-derived CDR1 and CDR2 are SGHTA and FQGTGA. The CDR3 totals 14 residues. V lost 1 base and J lost 6, with 10 bases in between. Preparation of the TCRbeta library used unique molecular identifiers. Using its own MiXCR run on the PCR reads, TCRdb lists one record per CDR3 protein. Seen here are about 180,000 distinct CDR3 sequences, roughly 10% observed once, and the top ten hold roughly an eighth. This clonotype was observed at least ten times. Its matching antigen is unknown. This TCR came from a boy aged 2 to 9 with acute myeloid leukemia, due to receive a stem cell transplant. The J gene is TRBJ2-1, the V gene TRBV7-3; D remains ambiguous. Material: PBMCs, obtained before TCRalphabeta/CD19-depleted stem cell transplant. CDR3 nucleotide sequence: TGTGCCAGCAGCTTAAACCCCGTGACCAATGAGCAGTTCTTC. Encoded protein: CASSLNPVTNEQFF.